This T cell receptor (beta chain) was obtained from a study of cytomegalovirus exposure and HLA in healthy donors. General study points: Productive status was seen about 90% or about 30% of the time for most TCR beta V segments in an earlier analysis.

Comments on this clone: The antigen is undetermined.

The PCR was carried out with 60 Vbeta primers and 13 Jbeta primers. Sequenced by immunoSEQ multiplex PCR; TCRdb stores in-frame clones only, minus some. Of over 100,000 clones in the sample, about 80% are singletons; the top ten hold roughly 3%. Germline CDR1 reads WSHSY; CDR2 reads SAAADI. This CDR3 is built from 13 residues. Trimming pared 8 bases from V and 1 base from J, leaving 12 bases between. V is TRBV10-2 and J is TRBJ2-7; D is undetermined. This clonotype was obtained from a female donor in good health and CMV-seronegative. Sequencing was done on a sample of PBMCs. The CDR3: CASCQVSSYEQYF. DNA for the CDR3: TGCGCCAGCTGCCAGGTATCGTCCTACGAGCAGTACTTC.